The 29 T cell receptor beta chains in this list originate from one sample, sequenced in a study of T cell responses to AZD1222 COVID-19 vaccine. This table comes from immunoSEQ multiplex PCR, and its TCRdb copy is limited to in-frame clones, with some not included. The sample includes 100,000 to 150,000 clones, around 89% of them seen just once. The material sequenced was peripheral blood, taken on day 0 of AZD1222 vaccination. These receptor sequences come from an adult in good health.

This chain uses TRBV6-5 with TRBJ1-2; the D gene is possibly TRBD1 (6 bases). CDR3 size: 13 residues. Germline CDR1 is MNHEY and CDR2 is SVGAGI. V was clipped by 7 bases and J by 8 bases, with 17 bases between them. As DNA, the CDR3 is TGTGCCAGCATAGGGACAACAGAGGGAGGCTACACCTTC. It yields the protein CASIGTTEGGYTF.

The chain is built from TRBV7-6 and TRBJ2-7; 7 bases agree with TRBD2. CDR1 and CDR2 (germline): SGHVS, FNYEAQ. This CDR3 is built from 16 residues. The V gene end was trimmed by 5 bases and the J gene end by 4 bases; junction bases not matched to a gene: 14. CDR3 in DNA: TGTGCCAGCAGCCCTACCCACGGAGCGGGGTTGTACGAGCAGTACTTC. Translating it yields CASSPTHGAGLYEQYF.

This sequence joins TRBV7-9 and TRBJ1-4; the D is unclear. This CDR3 is built from 11 residues. The germline gives CDR1 SEHNR, CDR2 FQNEAQ (reference sequence). Trimming took 2 bases from V and 6 from J, leaving 1 base between them. The CDR3 protein is CASSLYEKLFF. CDR3 nucleotide sequence: TGTGCCAGCAGCTTATATGAAAAACTGTTTTTT.

The chain employs TRBV28 and TRBJ1-2; 9 bases map to TRBD1. This CDR3 contains 15 residues. Per the germline V gene, CDR1 is MDHEN and CDR2 is SYDVKM. V trimming: 5 bases; J trimming: 7 bases; junction bases outside the gene matches: 11. The CDR3 DNA reads as TGTGCCAGCAGTCTTGGGGGGACAGGGTTCCTTGGCTACACCTTC. Translating gives CASSLGGTGFLGYTF.

CDR3 in DNA: TGTGCCAGCAGCTTAGACTGGGGTCCCCTGGGGGACACTGAAGCTTTCTTT. Translation gives CASSLDWGPLGDTEAFF. V is TRBV11-3 and J is TRBJ1-1, with D tentatively TRBD1 (5 bases). Trimming took off 0 bases at V and 3 bases at J, with 17 bases between the two ends. CDR1 and CDR2 from the germline V gene are SGHNT and YENEEA. This CDR3 is built from 17 residues.

The V call is TRBV4-2, the J call TRBJ2-5, with 7 bases lining up with TRBD2. J was trimmed by 3 bases and V by 1 base; bases with no gene match: 17. CDR1 is LGHNA, CDR2 YNFKEQ, per germline. CDR3 size: 19 residues. CDR3 nucleotide sequence: TGTGCCAGCAGCCAAGTTGTCGCTAGCGGTACCCCGGGGGAAGAGACCCAGTACTTC. This gives the protein CASSQVVASGTPGEETQYF.

This clone was seen just once. This chain uses TRBV19 with TRBJ1-2; D gene uncertain. Germline CDR1 and CDR2: LNHDA and SQIVND (reference sequence). Trimming pared 7 bases from V and 5 bases from J, leaving 17 bases between. The CDR3 contains 14 residues. CDR3 nucleotide sequence: TGTGCCAGTAACCCAAACCCCACGGTTTATGGCTACACCTTC. Translation: CASNPNPTVYGYTF.

This clone has a single count. CDR3 bases: TGTGCCAGCAGTTACGGCTCCACCGGGGAGCTGTTTTTT. Encoded protein: CASSYGSTGELFF. The rearrangement links TRBV6-2 or TRBV6-3 to TRBJ2-2; D remains unclear. V was shortened by 2 bases and J by 4 bases, with 5 bases between the two germline ends. The CDR3 is 13 amino acids. The germline V gene encodes CDR1 MNHEY and CDR2 SVGEGT.

The V gene is TRBV27, the J gene TRBJ2-7; TRBD1 is a possible D gene (5 bases). Germline V lookup: CDR1 MNHEY, CDR2 SMNVEV (reference sequence). V dropped 4 bases and J dropped 3 bases, with 16 bases sitting between them. This CDR3 contains 15 residues. The DNA for the CDR3 is TGTGCCAGCAGTTCGCGTAACGTGGGGCTCTACGAGCAGTACTTC. Its translation is CASSSRNVGLYEQYF.

The chain couples TRBV13 to TRBJ2-7; no definite D call. Germline V gene sequence: CDR1 PRHDT, CDR2 FYEKMQ (reference sequence). The CDR3 has 14 amino acids. Trimming shortened V by 5 bases and J by 5 bases, and 16 bases separated the two germline ends. CDR3 sequence (DNA): TGTGCCAGCAGCCTACCCCTGAAAGGCCACGAGCAGTACTTC. Residues: CASSLPLKGHEQYF.

The CDR3 region is CASSPSRGQETQYF. In DNA, the CDR3 is TGTGCCAGCTCACCATCGCGCGGGCAAGAGACCCAGTACTTC. This sequence joins TRBV18 and TRBJ2-5; TRBD2 is a possible D gene (5 bases). The germline V gene has CDR1 KGHSH and CDR2 LQKENI. This CDR3 is built from 14 residues. Trimming left V 2 bases short and J 2 bases short, with 9 bases between.

This clone was observed a few times. This sequence joins TRBV19 and TRBJ1-1; D may be TRBD1 (6 bases). The germline gives CDR1 LNHDA, CDR2 SQIVND (reference sequence). This CDR3 contains 15 residues. V lost 7 bases to trimming and J lost 8 bases, with 23 bases between them. The CDR3 DNA is TGTGCCAGTACCTACTCCCCCTACAGGGTCTCGGAAGCTTTCTTT. Its translation: CASTYSPYRVSEAFF.

The V and J genes are TRBV7-2 and TRBJ1-2; D possibly corresponds to TRBD1 (5 bases). This CDR3 has 15 residues. Germline CDR1 is SGHTA and CDR2 is FQGNSA. Between the trimmed V and J ends, which lost 1 base and 0 bases, there was a span of 9 bases. The CDR3 protein is CASSLGGGANYGYTF. DNA for the CDR3: TGTGCCAGCAGCTTAGGTGGGGGAGCTAACTATGGCTACACCTTC.

The chain couples TRBV7-9 to TRBJ1-2; no firm D call. CDR1 and CDR2 (germline): SEHNR, FQNEAQ (reference sequence). The CDR3 contains 17 residues. Trimming stripped 1 base from V and 0 bases from J, with 15 bases between. CDR3 in amino acids: CASSLVDFLAANYGYTF. In nucleotides, the CDR3 is TGTGCCAGCAGCTTAGTTGACTTCCTCGCCGCTAACTATGGCTACACCTTC.

This clone is a singleton in its sample. The rearrangement joins TRBV5-1 to TRBJ1-2, with a possible D match to TRBD1 (5 bases). V was shortened by 0 bases and J by 4 bases, with 10 bases between the two germline ends. This CDR3 is 14 amino acids long. Germline V lookup: CDR1 SGHRS, CDR2 YFSETQ. CDR3 region: CASSLGDRAYGYTF. DNA of the CDR3: TGCGCCAGCAGCTTGGGCGACAGAGCCTATGGCTACACCTTC.

The chain uses TRBV23-1 and TRBJ1-1, with a weak D call TRBD1 (6 bases). TRBV23-1 is assigned to the ORF class and has an uncertain function. V was pared by 0 bases and J by 3 bases, with 26 bases between. The CDR3 is made up of 20 amino acids. CDR3 DNA: TGCGCCAGCAGTCAATCTGGGGGTCGGGCAGGGGAGGGTGCTCACACTGAAGCTTTCTTT. Its translation: CASSQSGGRAGEGAHTEAFF.

This clone came up once. This chain uses TRBV3-1 (or the pseudogene TRBV3-2) with TRBJ2-5; D call uncertain. This CDR3 is 15 amino acids long. Germline CDR1 reads LGHDT; CDR2 reads YNNKEL (reference sequence). V lost 10 bases and J lost 1, with 19 bases in between. As DNA, the CDR3 is TGTGCCACCAAGCAAGACCCCACGACCCAAGAGACCCAGTACTTC. Protein sequence: CATKQDPTTQETQYF.

The J gene is TRBJ1-1, the V gene TRBV6-5; D gene uncertain. The CDR3 has 14 residues. Germline V lookup: CDR1 MNHEY, CDR2 SVGAGI. V lost 2 bases to trimming and J lost 2 bases, with 9 bases between them. The CDR3 DNA reads TGTGCCAGCAGTTACGGCGTAGCTAACACTGAAGCTTTCTTT. This sequence encodes CASSYGVANTEAFF.

The chain couples TRBV9 to TRBJ1-4, with D unresolved. Germline loops: CDR1 SGDLS, CDR2 YYNGEE. The CDR3 totals 15 residues. Trimming removed 4 bases at V and 6 bases at J, with 16 bases between. The CDR3 loop is CASSPRGGFDEKLFF. The CDR3 bases are TGTGCCAGCAGCCCCCGGGGAGGGTTTGATGAAAAACTGTTTTTT.

This chain joins TRBV7-2 and TRBJ2-7; 9 bases map to TRBD1. The CDR3 is 15 amino acids. The germline CDR1 and CDR2 sequences are SGHTA and FQGNSA. With 0 bases clipped from V and 5 bases from J, the junction kept 5 bases outside the gene matches. The CDR3 protein is CASSLAGQGRHEQYF. The CDR3 DNA is TGTGCCAGCAGCTTAGCGGGACAGGGACGCCACGAGCAGTACTTC.

Concerning this clone itself: In the same sample, other DNA sequences code for this CDR3. V gene TRBV18 combines with J gene TRBJ1-5; D is unclear. The ends were cut back, 2 bases at V and 5 bases at J, with 7 bases in the middle. The CDR3 runs to 13 residues. Germline lookup yields CDR1 KGHSH and CDR2 LQKENI. The CDR3 nucleotides read TGTGCCAGCTCACCAGGCGGGGATCAGCCCCAGCATTTT. It specifies CASSPGGDQPQHF.

The J gene is TRBJ2-5, the V gene TRBV5-1; tentatively, D is TRBD2 (7 bases). Trimming took off 3 bases at V and 4 bases at J, with 13 bases between the two ends. CDR1 is SGHRS and CDR2 is YFSETQ in the germline V gene. The CDR3 consists of 14 residues. CDR3 sequence: CASSWAGASETQYF. CDR3 DNA sequence: TGCGCCAGCAGCTGGGCGGGGGCTTCAGAGACCCAGTACTTC.

The chain joins TRBV19 to TRBJ1-1; D call uncertain. The CDR3 loop spans 13 amino acids. CDR1 and CDR2 from the germline V gene are LNHDA and SQIVND (reference sequence). V was cut by 7 bases and J by 1 base, with 10 bases left in between. CDR3 amino acids: CASTGEGNTEAFF. The CDR3 DNA is TGTGCCAGTACCGGCGAGGGGAACACTGAAGCTTTCTTT.

The rearrangement uses TRBV7-8 and TRBJ1-1, with a weak D call TRBD1 (6 bases). Germline-derived CDR1 and CDR2 are SGHVS and FQNEAQ. This CDR3 spans 15 amino acids. Trimming cost V 5 bases and J 4 bases, with 17 bases left between them. CDR3 amino acids: CASSKKQGGITEAFF. The CDR3 DNA reads as TGTGCCAGCAGCAAAAAACAGGGCGGGATCACTGAAGCTTTCTTT.

This chain uses TRBV3-1 (or the pseudogene TRBV3-2) with TRBJ2-1; 8 bases agree with TRBD2. The junction had 7 bases not matched to a gene; V was cut back by 8 bases and J by 4 bases. This CDR3 comprises 14 residues. CDR1 and CDR2 from the germline V gene are LGHDT and YNNKEL (reference sequence). In nucleotides, the CDR3 is TGTGCCAGCGGGGTTAGCGGGACATACAATGAGCAGTTCTTC. Encoded protein: CASGVSGTYNEQFF.

The V and J genes are TRBV5-1 and TRBJ1-6; D not certain. There are 14 residues in the CDR3. V dropped 0 bases and J dropped 2 bases, with 3 bases sitting between them. Germline-derived CDR1 and CDR2 are SGHRS and YFSETQ. The CDR3 loop reads CASSLDTYNSPLHF. For the CDR3, the DNA is TGCGCCAGCAGCTTGGACACCTATAATTCACCCCTCCACTTT.

This rearrangement joins TRBV15 to TRBJ2-7, with TRBD1 matching over 7 bases. This CDR3 comprises 15 residues. Germline loops: CDR1 LNHNV, CDR2 YYDKDF (reference sequence). After removal of 2 bases from V and 3 bases from J, the junction contained 7 bases not matched to a gene. The CDR3 reads CATSRLTGQHYEQYF. CDR3 DNA: TGTGCCACCAGCAGATTGACGGGACAGCACTACGAGCAGTACTTC.

The CDR3 spells CASRSTGSHTIYF. The CDR3 nucleotides read TGTGCCAGCAGATCGACAGGGTCCCACACCATATATTTT. The genes are TRBV5-5 and TRBJ1-3; 7 positions agree with TRBD1. The CDR3 runs to 13 residues. Germline V gene sequence: CDR1 SGHKS, CDR2 YYEKEE (reference sequence). V shed 5 bases, J shed 8 bases, and the junction held 7 bases outside the gene matches. Using reference TRBV5-5 and TRBJ1-3 for the parts outside the CDR3, the full variable domain is DAGVTQSPTHLIKTRGQQVTLRCSPISGHKSVSWYQQVLGQGPQFIFQYYEKEERGRGNFPDRFSARQFPNYSSELNVNALLLGDSALYLCASRSTGSHTIYFGEGSWLTVV.

This rearrangement joins TRBV5-6 to TRBJ1-6, with 7 bases matching TRBD1. CDR3 size: 15 residues. V dropped 0 bases and J dropped 3; count of bases not matched to a gene: 0. The germline gives CDR1 SGHDT, CDR2 YYEEEE. Here the CDR3 reads CASSLDRGYNSPLHF. CDR3 sequence (DNA): TGTGCCAGCAGCTTGGACAGGGGCTATAATTCACCCCTCCACTTT.